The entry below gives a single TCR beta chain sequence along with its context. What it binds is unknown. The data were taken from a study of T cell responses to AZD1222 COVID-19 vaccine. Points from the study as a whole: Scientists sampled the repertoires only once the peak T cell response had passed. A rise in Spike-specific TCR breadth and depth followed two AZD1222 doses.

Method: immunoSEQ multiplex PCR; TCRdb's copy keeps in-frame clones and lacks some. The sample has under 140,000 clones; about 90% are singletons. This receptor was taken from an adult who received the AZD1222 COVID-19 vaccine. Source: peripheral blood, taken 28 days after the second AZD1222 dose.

The CDR3 sequence: CASSFGGLYEQYF. The DNA for the CDR3 is TGTGCCAGCAGTTTCGGCGGACTCTACGAGCAGTACTTC. The chain recombines TRBV28 with TRBJ2-7, with TRBD2 as a possible D gene (5 bases). Germline CDR1 is MDHEN and CDR2 is SYDVKM. This CDR3 has 13 amino acids. Trimming removed 3 bases from V and 3 bases from J, with 9 bases in between.